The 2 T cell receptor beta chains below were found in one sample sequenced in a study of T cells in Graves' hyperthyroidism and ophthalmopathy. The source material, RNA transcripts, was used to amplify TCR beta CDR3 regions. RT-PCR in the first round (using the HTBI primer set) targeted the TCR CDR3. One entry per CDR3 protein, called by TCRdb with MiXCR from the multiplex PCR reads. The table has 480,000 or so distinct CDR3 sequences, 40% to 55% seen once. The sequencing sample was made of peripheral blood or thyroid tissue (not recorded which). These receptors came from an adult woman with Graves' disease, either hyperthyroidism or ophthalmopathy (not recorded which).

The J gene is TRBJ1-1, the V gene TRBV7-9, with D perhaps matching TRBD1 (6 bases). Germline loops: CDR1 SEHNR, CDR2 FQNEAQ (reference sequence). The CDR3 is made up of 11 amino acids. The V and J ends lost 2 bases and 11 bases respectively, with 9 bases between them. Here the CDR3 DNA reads TGTGCCAGCAGCTTAAGGGGGGAGGCTTTCTTT. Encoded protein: CASSLRGEAFF.

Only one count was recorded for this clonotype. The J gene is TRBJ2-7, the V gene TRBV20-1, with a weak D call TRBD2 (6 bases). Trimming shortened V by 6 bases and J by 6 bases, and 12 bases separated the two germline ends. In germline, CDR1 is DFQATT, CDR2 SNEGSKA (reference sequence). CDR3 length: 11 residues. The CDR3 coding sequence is TGCAGTGCACGGCAGGGAGGCGAGCAGTACTTC. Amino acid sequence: CSARQGGEQYF.